This TCR beta chain appears in the sequencing data of a study of cytomegalovirus exposure and HLA in healthy donors listed by TCRdb under 2017. Looking at the study overall: An earlier analysis of 587 of the donors reported about 260 Gb of sequence data and roughly 120 million unique TCR beta sequences obtained from approximately 180 million T cells. Approximately 310 gigabases of sequencing data and approximately 85 million unique TCR sequences were included in an early release covering about 620 HLA-typed donors. Of the roughly 400 genotyped donors, over 65% fell in the genetic ancestry cluster associated with self-reported Caucasian donors. The study was designed to test whether signatures of past pathogen exposure could be identified by cataloging public T cell receptors. Using immunosequencing, the study profiled T cell repertoires from fewer than 700 subjects and related those repertoires to cytomegalovirus serostatus. Along with the approximately 620-subject first cohort, a separate validation cohort of roughly 110 different subjects was used. High-throughput TCR immunosequencing, statistical association of individual TCRs with disease status, and machine learning were combined to predict cytomegalovirus infection status. In a later analysis, previously published TCR beta repertoires from 600 to 850 donors were re-analyzed and high-resolution HLA genotyping was added so that TCR occurrence patterns could be studied. Rather than drawing on any new phenotypic data, the later analysis identified candidate immune exposures from TCR beta sequences and the way those sequences occurred across donors. An earlier analysis of a few hundred of the donors applied high-throughput TCR beta sequencing to assess whether each TCR beta V gene segment acted as functional or pseudogenic. Donor age, sex, ethnicity and CMV serostatus were compiled alongside the repertoire data. A later genetic analysis used genome-wide SNP genotypes for about 60% of the roughly 670 donors, treating that subset as a discovery cohort. Every discovery cohort repertoire had been produced on one sequencing platform. HLA typing covered class I and class II loci at four-digit resolution. Typing coverage varied by locus: about 629-630 donors for A, B, C, DRB1 and DQB1; roughly 560 for DQA1; over 600 for DPA1; under 490 for DPB1. Because of strong linkage in the cohort, four to six DR-DQ haplotypes were treated as single units for association and clustering. On average, roughly 200,000 unique TCR beta nucleotide sequences were sequenced per donor among 300 to 500 genotyped donors of the cohort, with 15% to 20% of those sequences being non-productive. The paper as a whole reports these results and caveats: In vitro tests confirmed that three of the cytomegalovirus-associated TCR beta chains recognize cytomegalovirus antigens. According to a later analysis, TCR association rates differed among HLA loci, with DRB1 alleles showing the most associated TCRs and HLA-C alleles showing the fewest. A cluster of highly shared sequence variants was judged likely to represent a technical artifact of the sequencing pipeline. Immune exposure information for the cohort was limited to CMV serostatus. Because HLA typing was missing for some donors at each locus, association tests included only the typed subset. Some IMGT-functional V segments, including TRBV6-2 and TRBV6-3, could not be distinguished by the 87-base-pair reads and were therefore excluded. In a later analysis, HLA-associated TCR beta chains were found to be more clonally expanded and to have lower generation probabilities than equally common non-associated chains. Presence/absence analyses assumed roughly uniform sequencing depth across donors, an assumption that may not hold. Correlated functional status among segregating V segments might be attributable to linkage disequilibrium, but an unknown experimental factor could not be ruled out. A later analysis found that most CMV-associated TCR beta chains appeared HLA-restricted, with HLA associations seemingly driven largely by CMV exposure. A later analysis reported that several top co-occurrence clusters appeared linked to parvovirus B19, influenza, CMV and Epstein-Barr virus. Because counts were too low, some 17 rarely observed V segments, including chromosome 9 orphons, were left out of the earlier analysis of 587 of the donors. A total of fewer than 200 TCR beta chains were listed by the study as associated with cytomegalovirus. Only TCR beta chains were sequenced in this cohort, and the absence of alpha or paired-chain data limited detectable features. Most TCR sequences were observed very rarely across donors, whereas some public TCRs were present in many individuals. An earlier analysis of approximately 570 of the donors showed that most TCR beta V segments appeared in productive rearrangements either about 87% or about 30% of the time, which broadly matched IMGT annotations. In a later analysis, around 17,000 TCR beta sequences were associated with specific HLA alleles at a false discovery rate of 0.05. It was suggested by the authors that the approach could potentially be generalized to other disease states and immunological phenotypes. A further reported finding was that TCR beta sequences accurately predicted the HLA-A and HLA-B alleles for most subjects in the first cohort. Compared with the approximately 670-donor mean, donors in an Asian-associated ancestry cluster had fewer N-insertions in productive TCRs, according to a later genetic analysis. Strong co-occurrence of HLA alleles, especially DR and DQ, made assigning TCR associations to individual alleles difficult. Cytomegalovirus status was reported to be diagnosed by the classifier with high specificity and sensitivity in both the original and validation cohorts. In a later genetic analysis, a missense DCLRE1C variant was associated with V-gene and J-gene trimming of TCR beta chains, and the association was replicated in an independent cohort.

The trim is 1 base for V and 2 bases for J, with a gap of 7 bases between the germline ends. The CDR3 starts with the cysteine, ends with the phenylalanine, and has 13 residues. Left in the record is the CDR3 DNA by itself, 39 bases read in frame from the first base. The germline V gene specifies SQVTM as CDR1 and ANQGSEA as CDR2. A note on this clone: Its binding antigen is unknown. The input lacks base qualities; no much larger clone sits a single base away.

Library prep was done by the immunoSEQ multiplex PCR assay. For the multiplex PCR, a mixture combining 60 forward primers for TCR Vbeta segments and 13 reverse primers for TCR Jbeta segments was used. The CDR3 region of rearranged TCR beta genes was amplified from genomic DNA with a multiplex PCR assay. The amplified TCR beta libraries were sequenced on the Illumina HiSeq System as 87-base-pair reads. On the authors' methods: In a later analysis, about 80 million unique TCR beta chains were counted across the roughly 610 repertoires, and approximately 9.9 million of these chains were shared by at least two donors. To remove PCR and sequencing errors, raw reads were error-corrected and collapsed into unique sequences using a nearest-neighbor algorithm that merged closely related sequences. V, D and J gene segments were assigned by aligning CDR3 sequences to IMGT reference sequences. Each retained sequence needed at least a six-nucleotide match to both a V gene segment and a J gene segment. Rearrangements were called productive when the CDR3 lacked stop codons and stayed in frame with V and J; all others were non-productive. Following IMGT convention, CDR3 was defined as the stretch from the second conserved V-encoded cysteine to the conserved J-encoded phenylalanine. Sequences without an unambiguous match to a single V gene segment were excluded from the earlier analysis of over 500 of the donors. An earlier analysis of several hundred of the donors called V segments functional above 56.7% productive rearrangements and segregating when the between-donor standard deviation exceeded 5%. To diagnose cytomegalovirus status from the catalog of TCR beta chain sequences, a statistical classification framework was built. V and J gene assignment, in a later analysis, came from comparing TCR nucleotide sequences with IMGT/GENE-DB human TR gene sequences. In a later analysis, CDR3 sequences and most-parsimonious VDJ recombination scenarios were assigned using the TCRdist pipeline. In a later analysis, each TCR beta chain was defined by its CDR3 amino acid sequence together with its V-gene family, and reads without a unique V-gene family were excluded. A later analysis removed 500 to 600 highly shared, low-generation-probability nucleotide sequences to deal with suspected cross-contamination and a sequencing artifact. A later analysis calculated a clonal expansion index for each public chain from normalized within-repertoire ranks of inferred template counts. A later analysis computed generation probabilities with a VDJ recombination model fitted to out-of-frame rearrangements, and checked the results against IGoR. In a later analysis, TCR-TCR, TCR-HLA and TCR-CMV co-occurrence was scored with hypergeometric tests, and a repertoire-size bias correction was applied to TCR pairs. False discovery rates were estimated in a later analysis by permuting HLA or CMV assignments 20 times. In a later analysis, co-occurring TCRs were grouped using DBSCAN, with TCRdist sequence similarity added in when clustering inside HLA-allele-positive subsets. For co-occurrence clustering, repertoires with fewer than 30,000 or more than 120,000 public chains were excluded, along with four or five repertoires with anomalous nucleotide sharing. TCRdb carries this immuneACCESS record with in-frame sequences only. Its versions omit some clonotypes, under half of them owing to an unresolved V gene in the studies checked, with the rest unexplained. V, J and clone size reflect that table, while D and trimming were determined from the DNA. The sample table shows approximately 120,000 clones, and around 85% are seen once. The ten largest clones represent approximately 6.7% of the sample.

In total, about 650 healthy bone marrow donors made up the cohort. At the time of sampling, all cohort members were nominally healthy, though unrecorded immune exposures were likely present. The donor was CMV seropositive and belonged to the group of 270 or so seropositive cohort members. Each donor provided a peripheral blood sample, and peripheral blood mononuclear cells were used for TCR beta sequencing. Genomic DNA was extracted from the blood cell samples with the Qiagen DNeasy Blood Extraction Kit. The chain uses TRBV29-1 and TRBJ2-3; too little of a D gene remains to name it. Source material: PBMCs. The source is a woman in her twenties or thirties in good health and CMV-seropositive. The CDR3 reads CSVEGLNTDTQYF. The nucleotide sequence is given as TGCAGCGTTGAAGGACTTAACACAGATACGCAGTATTTT.